This T cell receptor (beta chain) was sequenced during a study of cytomegalovirus exposure and HLA in healthy donors. Study details: An early release of data contained around 80 million unique TCRs, which came from HLA-typed donors. General study points: 87-base-pair reads could not separate some V segments, including TRBV6-2 and TRBV6-3.

This clone was counted a few times. The antigen is undetermined. Germline V gene lookup returns CDR1 SGHRS and CDR2 YFSETQ. The V end was cut by 0 bases, the J end by 0 bases, with 12 bases between. The CDR3 length is 16 residues. Primers included in the PCR were 60 Vbeta and 13 Jbeta primers. Sequencing used immunoSEQ multiplex PCR; TCRdb keeps in-frame clones, though not all of them. This sample has roughly 140,000 clones; roughly 76% occur once, and the top ten carry approximately 4%. The J gene is TRBJ1-1, the V gene TRBV5-1; D unresolved. The sample taken for sequencing was PBMCs. The clonotype was recovered from a man between 18 and 29 years old in good health and CMV-seronegative. The DNA of the CDR3 is TGCGCCAGCAGCTTGGCGCCACAGCCCATGAACACTGAAGCTTTCTTT. Its protein product is CASSLAPQPMNTEAFF.